The source of this TCR beta chain is a study of CD8 T cells in Susac syndrome. The germline V and J ends were trimmed by 5 bases and 0 bases, with 5 bases remaining between them. Germline CDR1 and CDR2: SEHNR and FQNEAQ (reference sequence). CDR3 size: 13 residues. An amount of RNA that ranged from roughly 0.45 to 1 ug was reverse transcribed with random hexamers. It was immunoSEQ multiplex PCR that amplified TCR beta CDR3 across 54 Vbeta and 13 Jbeta. TCRdb independently ran MiXCR on the immunoSEQ multiplex PCR reads; one entry per CDR3 protein. Of more than 120,000 distinct CDR3 sequences in the sample, less than 95% were seen once. The T cells that were sequenced for TCR beta were CD8+ and CD4+ cells from blood. As controls, healthy donors matched for age and sex were used. FACS was used to enrich TEMRA cells, whereas the CD8+ and CD4+ T cells were obtained by negative isolation. This clonotype has more than one count but fewer than ten.

The receptor was isolated from a human donor in good health. Material: CD4+ T cells from PBMCs. The chain combines TRBV7-9 with TRBJ1-5; D is unresolved. The CDR3 nucleotides are TGTGCCAGCAGCCCTAATAGCAATCAGCCCCAGCATTTT. This gives the protein CASSPNSNQPQHF. Together with reference TRBV7-9 and TRBJ1-5, the CDR3 gives the full variable domain: DTGVSQNPRHKITKRGQNVTFRCDPISEHNRLYWYRQTLGQGPEFLTYFQNEAQLEKSRLLSDRFSAERPKGSFSTLEIQRTEQGDSAMYLCASSPNSNQPQHFGDGTRLSIL.